This entry concerns a single TCR beta chain. Its antigen is not identified. The data belong to a study of cytomegalovirus exposure and HLA in healthy donors. Study conclusions and caveats: Specific recognition of CMV antigens was confirmed in vitro for a few chains (all CMV-associated).

Vbeta (60) and Jbeta (13) primers were used in the PCR. Clones were read by immunoSEQ multiplex PCR, and TCRdb kept only the in-frame ones, dropping some. The data contain some 74,000 clones, approximately 70% of them seen just once; the ten biggest clones take up about a fifth. The CDR3 sequence is 16 residues long. Germline-derived CDR1 and CDR2 are ENHRY and SYGVKD. Trimming removed 10 bases at V and 2 bases at J, with 21 bases between. The specimen was PBMCs. This clonotype was obtained from a man aged 35-49 years in good health and CMV-seropositive. The gene calls are TRBV10-3 and TRBJ2-4, with a tentative D call TRBD1 (6 bases). In DNA, the CDR3 is TGTGCCACGCGAACGGGGACACTGGCGTCCAAAAACATTCAGTACTTC. Translated, it gives CATRTGTLASKNIQYF.